These 9 T cell receptor beta chains came from one sample sequenced in a study of blood T cell repertoires in COVID-19 (dated by TCRdb to 2020 to 2021). The library was produced with the immunoSEQ multiplex PCR assay. As stored in TCRdb, this immuneACCESS dataset retains in-frame rearrangements with V and J assigned. A fraction of the clones does not appear; measured against another copy, unresolved V genes explain less than half of the discrepancy, and the remainder lacks a known reason. The sample table holds about 180,000 clones, of which about 86% were seen once. Of the sample, under 3.5% falls within the top ten clones. Sequencing was performed on peripheral blood. All receptors come from a young woman with active or convalescent COVID-19.

V usage is TRBV18 and J usage is TRBJ2-1; TRBD2 agrees at 16 bases. Germline V gene lookup returns CDR1 KGHSH and CDR2 LQKENI. The CDR3 runs to 18 residues. Unmatched junction bases numbered 15, after V lost 11 bases and J lost 5 bases. The CDR3 coding sequence is TGTGCCTGCAGCCAACCTCCGGGACTAGCGGGAGGGAACAATGAGCAGTTCTTC. Translation gives CACSQPPGLAGGNNEQFF.

The rearrangement uses TRBV5-1 and TRBJ1-3; 9 nucleotides agree with TRBD1. Germline V gene sequence: CDR1 SGHRS, CDR2 YFSETQ. The CDR3 contains 15 residues. With V trimmed by 4 bases and J by 4 bases, 6 bases remained unmatched. This CDR3 is CASSADRGGGNTIYF. CDR3 nucleotide sequence: TGCGCCAGCAGCGCGGACAGGGGAGGAGGAAACACCATATATTTT.

The genes are TRBV30 and TRBJ2-1; 13 bases align to TRBD2. CDR1 is GTSNPN, CDR2 SVGIG, per germline (reference sequence). J gave up 5 bases and V 2 bases, and 3 bases lay outside the gene matches. This CDR3 has 15 amino acids. CDR3 protein: CAWSPGLAGDNEQFF. CDR3 bases: TGTGCCTGGAGTCCCGGACTAGCGGGGGACAATGAGCAGTTCTTC.

The rearrangement uses TRBV20-1 and TRBJ1-5, with D unclear. CDR3 length: 16 amino acids. Germline V gene sequence: CDR1 DFQATT, CDR2 SNEGSKA (reference sequence). The V and J ends lost 3 bases and 0 bases respectively, with 15 bases between them. The CDR3 nucleotides are TGCAGTGCTAGTTGGAGGACGGAATATAGCAATCAGCCCCAGCATTTT. This translates into CSASWRTEYSNQPQHF.

This clone turned up a few times. The rearrangement uses TRBV9 and TRBJ2-6; the match to TRBD1 covers 11 bases. CDR3 length: 18 amino acids. Germline CDR1 and CDR2: SGDLS and YYNGEE. Trimming took 2 bases from V and 2 from J; bases not matched to a gene: 6. The CDR3 nucleotides read TGTGCCAGCAGCGTCACCGGGACAGGGGGGGCTGGGGCCAACGTCCTGACTTTC. This gives the protein CASSVTGTGGAGANVLTF.

The chain employs TRBV12-5 and TRBJ1-1; 8 positions match TRBD1. The CDR3 contains 19 residues. V lost 1 base and J lost 4; bases outside the gene matches: 17. Per germline, CDR1 LGHNT and CDR2 FRNRAP. CDR3 bases: TGTGCTAGTGGTTTGGCTCTGACAGGGGTTTCACCTACCCCCACTGAAGCTTTCTTT. As protein: CASGLALTGVSPTPTEAFF.

The V gene is TRBV12-3 or TRBV12-4, the J gene TRBJ2-7; D is unresolved. This CDR3 is built from 12 residues. The V end lost 6 bases, the J end lost 2 bases, and 8 bases lay between the germline ends. The CDR3 protein is CASSNNTYEQYF. CDR3 DNA: TGTGCCAGCAGCAACAATACCTACGAGCAGTACTTC.

The gene calls are TRBV5-8 and TRBJ1-1; a weak D match, TRBD1 (5 bases). The CDR3 is 15 residues long. Germline V gives CDR1 SGHTS, CDR2 YDEGEE. V was pared by 0 bases and J by 3 bases, with 12 bases between. CDR3 nucleotides: TGTGCCAGCAGCTTGGAGATACAGGCCTACACTGAAGCTTTCTTT. Its translation: CASSLEIQAYTEAFF.

This clone was detected once. The chain is built from TRBV6-5 and TRBJ1-5; 9 bases line up with TRBD1. The CDR3 is 14 residues long. Germline CDR1 is MNHEY and CDR2 is SVGAGI. After removal of 6 bases from V and 6 bases from J, the junction contained 6 bases not matched to a gene. CDR3: CASREDRGSQPQHF. The CDR3 DNA is TGTGCCAGCAGAGAGGACAGGGGAAGTCAGCCCCAGCATTTT.